This TCR beta chain was recorded in a study of CD8 T cells in ankylosing spondylitis. Study conclusions and caveats: There was a TCR beta motif, made of several highly homologous variants, that appeared characteristic of ankylosing spondylitis blood. Prior work had noted some motif variants in reactive arthritis blood and synovial fluid. Significant enrichment of disease-linked clones was reportedly seen in matched ankylosing spondylitis synovial fluid.

Each CDR3 protein is one row after TCRdb ran MiXCR on the 5' RACE reads. The sample includes some 120,000 distinct CDR3 sequences, approximately 14% seen only once; the top ten take approximately 3%. This clonotype showed up many times. The target antigen is unknown. The CDR3 contains 14 residues. The germline V gene has CDR1 ENHRY and CDR2 SYGVKD. V was pared by 4 bases and J by 0 bases, with 8 bases between. This TCR derives from a female donor with ankylosing spondylitis or in good health (not recorded which). The V gene is TRBV10-3, the J gene TRBJ2-3; D might be TRBD2 (5 bases). Sequencing was done on a sample of blood, either unsorted or a sorted T cell fraction (not recorded which). The CDR3 DNA reads TGTGCCATCAGTGTCTGGGAGAGCACAGATACGCAGTATTTT. Encoded protein: CAISVWESTDTQYF.